Following are 3 T cell receptor beta chains from one sample sequenced in a study of low-dose radiotherapy and immunotherapy resistance in tumors. For amplifying TCRs, the PCR ran for approximately 18 cycles with Phusion, which was used together with a constant-region primer and the adapter on the V primers. TCRdb reprocessed the reads with MiXCR, giving one entry per CDR3 protein. Of about 46,000 distinct CDR3 sequences in the sample, 12% were seen once. Time point noted: before trial treatment. Here the sequenced sample was PBMCs, taken before treatment. Receptors were obtained from a female donor with ovarian cancer.

V and J are TRBV5-8 and TRBJ2-2; TRBD1 matches at 10 bases. V gave up 0 bases and J gave up 4 bases; unmatched junction bases: 3. The CDR3 runs 16 residues. CDR1 and CDR2 from the germline V gene are SGHTS and YDEGEE. The CDR3, as DNA: TGTGCCAGCAGCTTGGACGGGACAGGGGTCACCGGGGAGCTGTTTTTT. Protein product: CASSLDGTGVTGELFF.

Within the sample, this clonotype is medium-sized (0.01 to 0.1%). The CDR3 DNA is TGTGCCAGCAGCTTCGGGGGTCGAAGCTCTGGGGCCAACGTCCTGACTTTC. Translated: CASSFGGRSSGANVLTF. V gene TRBV5-4 combines with J gene TRBJ2-6; D is possibly TRBD2 (6 bases). The V and J ends lost 2 bases and 0 bases respectively, with 12 bases between them. The CDR3 covers 17 residues. Germline CDR1 reads SGHNT; CDR2 reads YYREEE (reference sequence).

This clonotype was recorded at least ten times. The chain couples TRBV6-6 to TRBJ2-2; D possibly corresponds to TRBD1 (5 bases). Germline loops: CDR1 MNHNY, CDR2 SVGAGI (reference sequence). V lost 2 bases to trimming and J lost 0 bases, with 7 bases between them. The CDR3 runs to 15 residues. DNA of the CDR3: TGTGCCAGCAGTTACAGGACAACGAACACCGGGGAGCTGTTTTTT. Its protein product is CASSYRTTNTGELFF.